What follows are 11 T cell receptor beta chains derived from one specimen sequenced in a study of T cells in localized non-small cell lung cancer. The table came from immunoSEQ multiplex PCR; TCRdb's copy has only in-frame clones and leaves some out. The sample has tens of thousands of clones, roughly 87% seen once; the top ten hold around a tenth. Sequencing used peripheral blood, obtained before any cancer treatment. These receptor sequences come from a woman aged 35 to 75 with stage I lung adenocarcinoma.

The chain combines TRBV6-6 with TRBJ1-1; D unresolved. CDR1 is MNHNY and CDR2 is SVGAGI in the germline V gene (reference sequence). This CDR3 is built from 13 residues. Deletions cut 5 bases from V and 5 bases from J, with 12 bases between. CDR3 sequence (DNA): TGTGCCAGCAGTACCCCGGAGACGACTGAAGCTTTCTTT. As protein: CASSTPETTEAFF.

This rearrangement joins TRBV11-2 to TRBJ2-7; D tentatively reads TRBD1 or TRBD2 (5 bases each). The length of the CDR3 is 13 residues. CDR1 is SGHAT and CDR2 is FQNNGV in the germline V gene. The V end lost 3 bases, the J end lost 0 bases, and 6 bases lay between the germline ends. The CDR3 coding sequence is TGTGCCAGCAGCTTCGGGGCCTCCTACGAGCAGTACTTC. It yields the protein CASSFGASYEQYF. The whole variable domain, filled in from reference TRBV11-2 and TRBJ2-7, reads EAGVAQSPRYKIIEKRQSVAFWCNPISGHATLYWYQQILGQGPKLLIQFQNNGVVDDSQLPKDRFSAERLKGVDSTLKIQPAKLEDSAVYLCASSFGASYEQYFGPGTRLTVT.

This chain connects TRBV27 to TRBJ1-5, with 8 bases aligning to TRBD1. The CDR3 length is 14 residues. CDR1 and CDR2 from the germline V gene are MNHEY and SMNVEV (reference sequence). V shed 5 bases and J 3 bases; nucleotides not matched to a gene: 3. CDR3 sequence reads: CASSLRGHNQPQHF. The CDR3 DNA follows: TGTGCCAGCAGTCTCAGGGGGCACAATCAGCCCCAGCATTTT.

The chain has TRBV18 and TRBJ2-7; 7 bases fit TRBD1. Unmatched junction bases numbered 1, after V lost 5 bases and J lost 0 bases. The CDR3 contains 13 residues. Germline CDR1 reads KGHSH; CDR2 reads LQKENI. DNA for the CDR3: TGTGCCAGCTCAGGGACAGACTCCTACGAGCAGTACTTC. Protein sequence: CASSGTDSYEQYF. Full variable domain (outside the CDR3, taken from reference TRBV18 and TRBJ2-7): NAGVMQNPRHLVRRRGQEARLRCSPMKGHSHVYWYRQLPEEGLKFMVYLQKENIIDESGMPKERFSAEFPKEGPSILRIQQVVRGDSAAYFCASSGTDSYEQYFGPGTRLTVT.

This chain joins TRBV27 and TRBJ1-1; D not certain. Germline CDR1 reads MNHEY; CDR2 reads SMNVEV (reference sequence). The CDR3 totals 15 residues. V dropped 1 base and J dropped 3 bases, with 12 bases sitting between them. Written as DNA, the CDR3 is TGTGCCAGCAGTTTATATTCGCAGGCGGACACTGAAGCTTTCTTT. Translated, it gives CASSLYSQADTEAFF.

This clone was observed a single time. V gene TRBV19 combines with J gene TRBJ2-2; 11 positions agree with TRBD2. V lost 7 bases to trimming and J lost 7 bases; unmatched junction nucleotides: 11. This CDR3 spans 16 amino acids. Germline-derived CDR1 and CDR2 are LNHDA and SQIVND (reference sequence). The CDR3 is CASTMGPSGRHGELFF. The CDR3 DNA follows: TGTGCCAGTACCATGGGCCCTAGCGGGAGGCACGGGGAGCTGTTTTTT. Full variable domain (rest looked up from reference TRBV19 and TRBJ2-2): DGGITQSPKYLFRKEGQNVTLSCEQNLNHDAMYWYRQDPGQGLRLIYYSQIVNDFQKGDIAEGYSVSREKKESFPLTVTSAQKNPTAFYLCASTMGPSGRHGELFFGEGSRLTVL.

This chain joins TRBV5-6 and TRBJ2-3, with unresolved D. CDR1 is SGHDT and CDR2 is YYEEEE in the germline V gene. The ends were cut back, 3 bases at V and 15 bases at J, with 17 bases in the middle. This CDR3 has 12 residues. CDR3 nucleotides: TGTGCCAGCAGCTGGACCCAAGGGTCGGATTATTTT. Protein product: CASSWTQGSDYF.

The rearrangement links TRBV6-1 to TRBJ2-6; D is possibly TRBD1 (6 bases). The CDR3 length is 20 residues. The V and J ends lost 0 bases and 0 bases respectively, with 18 bases between them. Per germline, CDR1 MNHNS and CDR2 SASEGT. CDR3 DNA sequence: TGTGCCAGCAGTGAAGCGCTTCAGGGGCCCTTATTCTCTGGGGCCAACGTCCTGACTTTC. Its protein product is CASSEALQGPLFSGANVLTF.

CDR3 bases: TGTGCCAGCACCTCCGGGGTAAACACCGGGGAGCTGTTTTTT. The encoded protein is CASTSGVNTGELFF. V usage is TRBV5-4 and J usage is TRBJ2-2, with a weak D call TRBD2 (5 bases). Germline-derived CDR1 and CDR2 are SGHNT and YYREEE (reference sequence). The V end lost 6 bases, the J end lost 2 bases, and 11 bases lay between the germline ends. The CDR3 loop spans 14 amino acids.

The chain couples TRBV4-3 to TRBJ1-1; D possibly corresponds to TRBD1 (5 bases). The CDR3 runs 14 residues. V was pared by 4 bases and J by 2 bases, with 11 bases between. CDR1 LGHNA and CDR2 YSLEER come from the germline V gene. As DNA, the CDR3 is TGCGCCAGCAGCCGACGACAGAGAAACACTGAAGCTTTCTTT. Protein sequence: CASSRRQRNTEAFF.

CDR3 protein: CASSPRLGQAYEQYF. CDR3 nucleotide sequence: TGCGCCAGCAGCCCCCGGTTGGGACAGGCTTACGAGCAGTACTTC. This sequence joins TRBV5-1 and TRBJ2-7, with 8 bases aligning to TRBD1. The CDR3 runs to 15 residues. Germline V gene lookup returns CDR1 SGHRS and CDR2 YFSETQ. Germline trimming cut 4 bases from V and 4 bases from J; bases unmatched to any gene: 10.